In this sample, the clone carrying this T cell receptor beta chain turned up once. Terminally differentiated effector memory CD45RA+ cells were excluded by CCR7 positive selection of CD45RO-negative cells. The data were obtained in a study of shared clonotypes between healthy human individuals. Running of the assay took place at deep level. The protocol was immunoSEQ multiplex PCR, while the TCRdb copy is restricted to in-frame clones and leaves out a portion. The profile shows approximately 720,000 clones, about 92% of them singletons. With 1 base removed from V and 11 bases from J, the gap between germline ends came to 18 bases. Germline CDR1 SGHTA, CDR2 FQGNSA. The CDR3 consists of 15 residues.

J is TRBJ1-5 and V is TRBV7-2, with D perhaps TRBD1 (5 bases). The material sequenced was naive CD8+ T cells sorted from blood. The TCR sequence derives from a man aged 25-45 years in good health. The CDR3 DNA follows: TGTGCCAGCAGCTTAGATCAGGGTTTAAATTGGGCCCAGCATTTT. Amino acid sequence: CASSLDQGLNWAQHF.